These 20 T cell receptor beta chains came from one sample sequenced in a study of spatial heterogeneity in lung cancer. Whole-study findings and limits: In tumors, expanded intratumoral alpha and beta TCR counts tracked mutation counts.

These receptors are not linked to any known antigen. Time point: sample taken at primary tumor resection. MiXCR, run by TCRdb on the 5' RACE reads, gives a single entry per CDR3 protein. The table lists over 850 distinct CDR3 sequences, approximately 11% of them singletons, with around 27% in the top ten. The sample here was lung tumor tissue, taken at surgery. These receptors were collected from a male donor with early-stage non-small cell lung cancer.

Only a few counts were recorded for this clonotype. The CDR3, as DNA: TGTGCCTGGAGTGTATATGGCCCGTTGTCCCAGTACTTC. It codes for CAWSVYGPLSQYF. The chain employs TRBV30 and TRBJ2-5; D uncertain. The CDR3 is made up of 13 amino acids. The germline V and J ends were trimmed by 0 bases and 9 bases, with 14 bases remaining between them. Looked up from germline, CDR1 is GTSNPN and CDR2 is SVGIG (reference sequence).

This clonotype qualifies as large. This sequence joins TRBV14 and TRBJ1-1; 10 bases match TRBD1. The CDR3 loop spans 18 amino acids. V was pared by 4 bases and J by 5 bases, with 16 bases of the junction left unmatched. CDR1 SGHDN and CDR2 FVKESK come from the germline V gene. CDR3 amino acids: CASSPELRSGTGVTEAFF. The CDR3 bases are TGTGCCAGCAGCCCTGAGCTGAGGTCCGGGACAGGGGTAACTGAAGCTTTCTTT. Variable domain in full (rest from reference TRBV14 and TRBJ1-1): EAGVTQFPSHSVIEKGQTVTLRCDPISGHDNLYWYRRVMGKEIKFLLHFVKESKQDESGMPNNRFLAERTGGTYSTLKVQPAELEDSGVYFCASSPELRSGTGVTEAFFGQGTRLTVV.

By share, this clonotype counts as medium-sized. The J gene is TRBJ2-5, the V gene TRBV29-1; D is possibly TRBD1 (7 bases). CDR1 and CDR2 (germline): SQVTM, ANQGSEA. The CDR3 contains 13 residues. V shed 4 bases and J shed 5 bases, with 14 bases lying between them. Here the CDR3 DNA reads TGCAGCGTTGGAGGAGGGGGCGAGGAGACCCAGTACTTC. Translation gives CSVGGGGEETQYF.

Relative to its sample, this clonotype is medium-sized. This chain links TRBV7-8 with TRBJ2-3; TRBD2 agrees at 13 bases. The CDR3 has 17 residues. J was trimmed by 1 base and V by 0 bases; bases with no gene match: 1. The germline CDR1 and CDR2 sequences are SGHVS and FQNEAQ. The CDR3 loop reads CASSLAGLAGGTDTQYF. The DNA of the CDR3 is TGTGCCAGCAGCTTAGCCGGACTAGCGGGGGGCACAGATACGCAGTATTTT.

This clonotype is large within its sample. The chain uses TRBV11-1 and TRBJ2-3; 7 bases agree with TRBD2. Looked up from germline, CDR1 is SGHAT and CDR2 is FQDESV (reference sequence). The CDR3 is made up of 17 amino acids. The J segment lost 3 bases and the V segment lost 4 bases, leaving 13 bases of the junction unmatched. CDR3 in DNA: TGTGCCAGCAGCTCCCTGCTTGCTGGGAGGGGTACAGATACGCAGTATTTT. Its protein is CASSSLLAGRGTDTQYF.

Concerning this clonotype: At one end the junction does not follow the germline gene, possibly because of a read error. The chain employs TRBV12-3 or TRBV12-4 and TRBJ2-5; TRBD2 matches at 9 bases. The CDR3 has 15 residues. CDR3 bases: TGTGCAAGCAGTACTCATAGCGGGGGACAAGAGACCCAGTACTTC. Its translation is CASSTHSGGQETQYF.

By share of the sample, this clonotype is large. The chain combines TRBV12-3 or TRBV12-4 with TRBJ2-2; 7 bases fit TRBD1. This CDR3 is 15 amino acids long. After removal of 3 bases from V and 4 bases from J, the junction contained 5 bases not matched to a gene. CDR3 sequence (DNA): TGTGCCAGCAGTTTCTCGAACAGGGGCACCGGGGAGCTGTTTTTT. Protein: CASSFSNRGTGELFF.

This clonotype is medium-sized by share. This chain joins TRBV29-1 and TRBJ1-1, with TRBD1 identical over 9 bases. Germline values: CDR1 SQVTM, CDR2 ANQGSEA. Trimming took 2 bases from V and 10 from J; bases not matched to a gene: 11. This CDR3 has 14 amino acids. DNA of the CDR3: TGCAGCGTTGAACCGGGACAGGGTACGTCGGGAGCTTTCTTT. Translated, it gives CSVEPGQGTSGAFF.

By share, this clonotype ranks as large. DNA of the CDR3: TGTGCCAGCAGCTTGGTGGCGGCACCTGACGAGCAGTACTTC. Translated, it gives CASSLVAAPDEQYF. The rearrangement joins TRBV5-6 to TRBJ2-7; no definite D call. The germline V gene encodes CDR1 SGHDT and CDR2 YYEEEE. The length of the CDR3 is 14 residues. With 0 bases removed from V and 5 bases from J, the gap between germline ends came to 12 bases.

In this sample, this clonotype is medium-sized. J is TRBJ2-3 and V is TRBV7-3; 8 positions agree with TRBD2. This CDR3 contains 16 residues. Trimming took 4 bases from V and 4 from J; bases not matched to a gene: 10. In germline, CDR1 is SGHTA, CDR2 FQGTGA. The CDR3 region has the DNA TGTGCCAGCAGCTCCAACGGGGGGGCCGTCGCAGATACGCAGTATTTT. Protein: CASSSNGGAVADTQYF.

By share of the sample, this clonotype is large. The gene calls are TRBV5-1 and TRBJ2-7; TRBD1 agrees at 10 bases. Per the germline V gene, CDR1 is SGHRS and CDR2 is YFSETQ. V shed 0 bases and J 6 bases; nucleotides not matched to a gene: 6. This CDR3 comprises 15 residues. The CDR3, as DNA: TGCGCCAGCAGCTTGGGGTCGGGACAGGGGACCGAGCAGTACTTC. Encoded protein: CASSLGSGQGTEQYF.

By sample fraction, this clonotype is large (0.1 to 1%). The J gene is TRBJ2-7, the V gene TRBV12-3 or TRBV12-4, with a possible D match to TRBD1 (5 bases). The CDR3 covers 14 residues. With 3 bases removed from V and 7 bases from J, the gap between germline ends came to 16 bases. The CDR3, as DNA: TGTGCCAGCAGTTTTCTTTCTGAAGGGGCGGAGCAGTACTTC. As protein: CASSFLSEGAEQYF.

This clonotype is categorized as medium-sized. The chain has TRBV9 and TRBJ2-1; TRBD1 might be the D (5 bases). Germline CDR1 and CDR2: SGDLS and YYNGEE. Trimming removed 4 bases from V and 0 bases from J, with 17 bases in between. This CDR3 is 17 amino acids long. CDR3 nucleotide sequence: TGTGCCAGCAGCCCGTTCCCCGACAGCAGCTCCTACAATGAGCAGTTCTTC. It yields the protein CASSPFPDSSSYNEQFF.

This clonotype rates as large (0.1 to 1%). The chain couples TRBV10-3 to TRBJ2-5; tentatively, D is TRBD1 or TRBD2 (6 bases each). The germline CDR1 and CDR2 sequences are ENHRY and SYGVKD. There are 16 residues in the CDR3. V lost 3 bases to trimming and J lost 1 base, with 15 bases between them. CDR3 in amino acids: CAISDWGRGTQETQYF. CDR3 nucleotide sequence: TGTGCCATCAGTGATTGGGGGCGGGGAACCCAAGAGACCCAGTACTTC.

By share, this clonotype counts as medium-sized. This rearrangement joins TRBV3-1 to TRBJ1-2; D call uncertain. Germline CDR1 and CDR2: LGHDT and YNNKEL (reference sequence). V was shortened by 1 base and J by 8 bases, with 11 bases between the two germline ends. This CDR3 is built from 13 residues. CDR3 amino acids: CASSQASTQGYTF. The CDR3 DNA reads TGTGCCAGCAGCCAAGCATCCACTCAAGGCTACACCTTC.

The chain carries TRBV5-4 and TRBJ2-1, with TRBD2 matching 7 bases. V was pared by 3 bases and J by 0 bases, with 6 bases of the junction left unmatched. The germline gives CDR1 SGHNT, CDR2 YYREEE (reference sequence). This CDR3 spans 16 amino acids. In nucleotides, the CDR3 is TGTGCCAGCAGCTCCGCTAGCGGAAGCTCCTACAATGAGCAGTTCTTC. This codes for CASSSASGSSYNEQFF.

V and J are TRBV12-5 and TRBJ1-2; D may be TRBD1 (5 bases). V lost 0 bases to trimming and J lost 2 bases, with 7 bases between them. The length of the CDR3 is 14 residues. CDR1 is LGHNT and CDR2 is FRNRAP in the germline V gene. CDR3 in DNA: TGTGCTAGTGGTTTGGTGACAGAGAACTATGGCTACACCTTC. Amino acids: CASGLVTENYGYTF.

The J gene is TRBJ2-1, the V gene TRBV5-1; TRBD2 agrees at 8 bases. With V trimmed by 4 bases and J by 6 bases, 6 bases remained unmatched. Looked up from germline, CDR1 is SGHRS and CDR2 is YFSETQ. CDR3 length: 14 amino acids. In DNA, the CDR3 is TGCGCCAGCAGCGAGGGACTAGGCGGCAATGAGCAGTTCTTC. Its translation is CASSEGLGGNEQFF.

This clonotype is deemed medium-sized (0.01 to 0.1%). The chain couples TRBV20-1 to TRBJ2-3; D remains ambiguous. V gave up 1 base and J gave up 2 bases, with 16 bases separating them. The CDR3 extends over 16 amino acids. Germline CDR1 reads DFQATT; CDR2 reads SNEGSKA (reference sequence). This chain's CDR3 is CSARGPFDSNTDTQYF. The DNA of the CDR3 is TGCAGTGCTAGAGGACCGTTTGACTCTAACACAGATACGCAGTATTTT.

By share, this clonotype counts as medium-sized (0.01 to 0.1%). The V gene is TRBV29-1, the J gene TRBJ1-5; D is unresolved. The V end lost 2 bases, the J end lost 5 bases, and 10 bases lay between the germline ends. CDR1 and CDR2 from the germline V gene are SQVTM and ANQGSEA. The CDR3 is 13 amino acids. CDR3 in amino acids: CSVELGVHQPQHF. The CDR3 coding sequence is TGCAGCGTTGAATTGGGCGTCCATCAGCCCCAGCATTTT.